The rows below give T cell receptor beta chains drawn from one sample of a study of low-dose radiotherapy and immunotherapy resistance in tumors. A single record per CDR3 protein comes from TCRdb applying MiXCR to the reads. The sample holds around 100,000 distinct CDR3 sequences; 20% to 25% are singletons and the top ten take roughly 13%. Sequencing was performed on PBMCs, taken after low-dose radiotherapy plus immunotherapy. Every receptor here comes from a female donor with ovarian cancer. Each CDR3 is given with its conserved first and last residue.

V gene: TRBV7-6; CDR3 protein: CASSLDRGGEQYF
V gene: TRBV27; CDR3 protein: CASSRRDSAGGYTF
V gene: TRBV19; CDR3 protein: CTSSTHRVDTGELFF
V gene: TRBV29-1; CDR3 protein: CSVGELYEQYF
V gene: TRBV5-6; CDR3 protein: CASSSWTDSVSSGANVLTF
V gene: TRBV12-3/TRBV12-4; CDR3 protein: CASSLAGGRQYF
V gene: TRBV14; CDR3 protein: CASSQVRGGTDAQYF
V gene: TRBV28; CDR3 protein: CASSPRARGLVDTIYF
V gene: TRBV28; CDR3 protein: CASSYGTPALGYGYTF
V gene: TRBV20-1; CDR3 protein: CSAMGQGAPGNTIYF
V gene: TRBV30; CDR3 protein: CAWRRQQNTEAFF
V gene: TRBV9; CDR3 protein: CASSVGGGYQETQYF
V gene: TRBV25-1; CDR3 protein: CASSVQGFTQYF
V gene: TRBV7-2; CDR3 protein: CASSLTRFEVRSYNEQFF
V gene: TRBV5-1; CDR3 protein: CASRKNQGSGYTF
V gene: TRBV2; CDR3 protein: CASRSQSTGELFF
V gene: TRBV21-1; CDR3 protein: CASSPTSGYEQYF
V gene: TRBV7-2; CDR3 protein: CASSSSAGQGARGYTF
V gene: TRBV12-3/TRBV12-4; CDR3 protein: CASSLGQLVGNTIYF
V gene: TRBV20-1; CDR3 protein: CSALAGGGVKEQFF
V gene: TRBV9; CDR3 protein: CASSVVGFGSNEQFF
V gene: TRBV20-1; CDR3 protein: CSAAPFGTGYGYTF
V gene: TRBV11-3; CDR3 protein: CASSSKQGTDTQYF
V gene: TRBV3-1; CDR3 protein: CASSQDHRGSYEQYF
V gene: TRBV28; CDR3 protein: CASSPPGTVDQPQHF
V gene: TRBV6-6; CDR3 protein: CASSAKGGPGELFF
V gene: TRBV7-2; CDR3 protein: CASSWSGGASDTQYF
V gene: TRBV5-1; CDR3 protein: CASSLNTDRYYGYTF
V gene: TRBV5-1; CDR3 protein: CASSFSQGTGYGYTF
V gene: TRBV12-3/TRBV12-4; CDR3 protein: CASSFGVVGELFF
V gene: TRBV5-6; CDR3 protein: CASSFEGGGETQYF
V gene: TRBV11-2; CDR3 protein: CASSLVQETQYF
V gene: TRBV5-1; CDR3 protein: CASSGTSGSITGELFF
V gene: TRBV30; CDR3 protein: CAWMGQMNTEAFF
V gene: TRBV5-1; CDR3 protein: CASSLTTGANTEAFF
V gene: TRBV28; CDR3 protein: CASSFGWRGGGNEQFF
V gene: TRBV6-5; CDR3 protein: CASSPGGTASNQPQHF
V gene: TRBV5-1; CDR3 protein: CASSPTGDRSSPLHF
V gene: TRBV11-2; CDR3 protein: CASRPAGTAGNTIYF
V gene: TRBV2; CDR3 protein: CASSPVYEQYF
V gene: TRBV20-1; CDR3 protein: CSARSGLAGDRTDTQYF
V gene: TRBV19; CDR3 protein: CASSDRTGLGDTEAFF
V gene: TRBV20-1; CDR3 protein: CSALSEFSYEQYF
V gene: TRBV6-6; CDR3 protein: CASRPARDLNQPQHF
V gene: TRBV11-2; CDR3 protein: CASSLVRGAYEQFF
V gene: TRBV3-1; CDR3 protein: CASSPLTQETQYF
V gene: TRBV10-3; CDR3 protein: CAISGRGNKNTEAFF
V gene: TRBV7-6; CDR3 protein: CASSLGLAGEDTQYF
V gene: TRBV5-1; CDR3 protein: CASTDSGGTNTQYF
V gene: TRBV4-2; CDR3 protein: CASSFTSGESYNEQFF
V gene: TRBV3-1; CDR3 protein: CASSPGPNTDTQYF
V gene: TRBV6-5; CDR3 protein: CASRETGTGELFFF
V gene: TRBV19; CDR3 protein: CASSRLYSYEQYF
V gene: TRBV10-2; CDR3 protein: CASSQGRPYEQYF
V gene: TRBV29-1; CDR3 protein: CSVEMGKVRGPQYF
V gene: TRBV21-1; CDR3 protein: CASSPTSGIYEQYF
V gene: TRBV4-2; CDR3 protein: CASSQDPGTGDRPKHF
V gene: TRBV12-3/TRBV12-4; CDR3 protein: CASTPDSEQFF